In its sample, the clone carrying this T cell receptor (beta chain) was seen a few times. Its specificity is not known. This CDR3 has 13 residues. V lost 0 bases, J lost 10 bases, and 10 bases lay in between. Germline values: CDR1 LNHDA, CDR2 SQIVND (reference sequence). This record belongs to a study of OX40 agonist ivuxolimab in advanced cancers. Turning to the study itself: Earlier anti-PD-1, anti-PD-L1 or anti-CTLA-4 therapy was permitted; roughly 37% had received some.

Overall study findings and caveats: Fewer expanded clones were found on average in CD4+ than in CD8+ T cells.

The data were produced by immunoSEQ multiplex PCR, yet TCRdb's version contains in-frame clones alone and is incomplete. The data show under 85,000 clones, around 86% seen once. The rearrangement links TRBV19 to TRBJ1-5; the D is unclear. The sequence came from an adult with an advanced solid tumor such as melanoma, head and neck, liver or kidney cancer. This specimen was CD4+ or CD8+ T cells sorted from blood, taken in a trial of the OX40 agonist ivuxolimab. The CDR3 loop reads CASSIDGSGPQHF. DNA of the CDR3: TGTGCCAGTAGTATAGATGGGTCGGGTCCCCAGCATTTT.